This T cell receptor (beta chain) was captured in a study of cytomegalovirus exposure and HLA in healthy donors. General observations from the study: Researchers reported in a later analysis that a missense DCLRE1C variant was tied to TCR beta V- and J-gene trimming. Analysis performed later showed TCR beta chains linked to HLA being more clonally expanded than equally common others.

PCR primers comprised 60 Vbeta and 13 Jbeta primers. Repertoires were generated with immunoSEQ multiplex PCR, while TCRdb's copy carries only in-frame clones and drops some. This sample carries roughly 200,000 clones, 80% to 90% of them seen once, and the ten largest clones take roughly 1.3%. Each of the donors was a healthy bone marrow donor. Donors were ostensibly healthy at sampling, although undocumented immune exposures were probable. For this clone: Antigen unknown.

Germline CDR1 is LNHDA and CDR2 is SQIVND (reference sequence). This CDR3 region has 14 residues. With V trimmed by 0 bases and J by 11 bases, 10 bases remained unmatched. The chain links TRBV19 to TRBJ2-7; 7 bases are a match to TRBD1. The receptor comes from a young man in good health and CMV-seronegative. The sequenced sample was PBMCs. CDR3 protein: CASSIDSRDRGKYF. The CDR3 coding sequence is TGTGCCAGTAGTATAGACAGCCGGGACAGAGGAAAGTACTTC.